This TCR beta chain is from a study of T cells in Graves' hyperthyroidism and ophthalmopathy. The wider study: Initial diagnosis, before any treatment, was when peripheral blood was collected.

This clonotype was counted ten times or more. The target antigen is unknown. The study, taken as a whole, reports: Blood also showed most of the thyroid clonotypes that were expanded above 0.001. Onset of ophthalmopathy came a median 6.5 months after the model predicted it.

Template material for amplifying TCR beta CDR3 regions consisted of RNA transcripts. The study used the HTBI primer set for a first-round RT-PCR of the TCR CDR3. From the multiplex PCR reads, TCRdb called clonotypes with MiXCR, one entry per CDR3 protein. Here the sample spans 500,000 to 650,000 distinct CDR3 sequences, roughly 18% being singletons. With V trimmed by 6 bases and J by 5 bases, 4 bases remained unmatched. In germline, CDR1 is DFQATT, CDR2 SNEGSKA (reference sequence). The CDR3 runs 13 residues. Each diagnosis was grounded in clinical symptoms, serum thyroxine and TRAb, thyroid ultrasound, and orbital computed tomography.

The receptor was derived from a woman aged 18-35 years with Graves' ophthalmopathy. Sequencing was done on a sample of blood. The gene calls are TRBV20-1 and TRBJ2-7, with 13 bases fitting TRBD2. CDR3 DNA: TGCAGTGCCCGGACTAGCGGGAGACACGAGCAGTACTTC. It encodes CSARTSGRHEQYF.